This T cell receptor beta chain was sequenced in a study of identifying expanded T cells in peripheral blood. Here immunoSEQ multiplex PCR was the method, and the copy in TCRdb shows in-frame clones only, minus some. The data hold approximately 100,000 clones, with roughly 90% observed a single time. In germline, CDR1 is LNHDA, CDR2 SQIVND (reference sequence). V shed 3 bases and J shed 6 bases, with 12 bases lying between them. CDR3 size: 13 residues. The TCR comes from a person aged 18 to 75 in good health. This chain connects TRBV19 to TRBJ2-7; tentatively, D is TRBD1 (6 bases). Material for sequencing was blood. CDR3 loop: CASSIKGGTEQYF. CDR3 nucleotides: TGTGCCAGTAGTATTAAAGGGGGAACCGAGCAGTACTTC.